This TCR beta chain was profiled in a study of blood T cell repertoires in COVID-19 (dated by TCRdb to the early 2020s). Some background on the complete study: The collaborator samples originated in the United States, Italy and Spain and spanned the acute and convalescent phases of COVID-19. The material from the prospective study consisted of cDNA or gDNA derived from T cells, B-cell-depleted T cells, or PBMCs. Subjects who had been exposed to COVID-19, were actively infected with it, or had recovered from it provided the deeply sampled blood TCRbeta repertoires that made up the dataset. The repertoires were made available in a free public database intended to serve as a resource for research on the immune response to SARS-CoV-2. Samples came from the ongoing ImmuneRACE study (first 160 participants) plus 1,254 subjects from 6 global collaborators. Sample metadata almost always included a de-identified subject ID, COVID-19 status, age in years and sex. Where available, HLA class I and class II types were obtained from metadata supplied by the sample provider rather than from assay-based typing.

Enrolling through a virtual design, the prospective study's participants ranged in age from roughly 18 to 89 years and lived across 24 United States geographic areas. In the prospective study, participants were assigned to cohorts based on the clinical history participants reported in a screening survey and a study questionnaire. ImmuneRACE Cohort 3 recovered participants were defined by two consecutive negative NP/OP PCR tests, healthcare professional clearance, or symptom resolution. Mobile phlebotomists in the prospective study collected whole blood, serum and a nasopharyngeal or oropharyngeal swab from every participant. Additional blood draws and questionnaires over a 2-month period could optionally be provided by prospective study participants. Before DNA extraction, prospective study blood samples were shipped either frozen or at room temperature. A word on this clone: The clone's antigen remains unknown. No qualities accompany the bases; no much larger clone lies one base away.

TCRbeta CDR3 regions were amplified from genomic DNA by means of the immunoSEQ Assay, a bias-controlled multiplex PCR. The authors' analysis ran thus. The number of nucleated cells in each sample was estimated by amplification of reference gene primers within the assay. To quantify the absolute abundance of each unique TCRbeta CDR3 rearrangement, sequence reads were collapsed and filtered. Productive Simpson clonality was computed per sample as the square root of Simpson's diversity index over productive rearrangements. TCRdb provides this immuneACCESS table in a form limited to in-frame rearrangements. Some clones are lacking; in checked studies, under half of them reflect an unresolved V gene, and why the rest are absent is not known. That table furnishes V, J and clone size, whereas the DNA furnished D and trimming. The sample has around 310,000 clones on record, just under 90% of them singletons. In total, the top ten clones hold about 9.4% of the sample.

Study-level results and caveats: The amount of clinical and demographic metadata varied by source and participant and was provided uncurated.

The germline V gene encodes CDR1 ENHRY and CDR2 SYGVKD. The CDR3 covers 15 residues, taking in both the cysteine and the phenylalanine. Only the CDR3 DNA stays, 45 bases, in frame from base 1. V lost 3 bases and J lost 3 bases; the stretch between them is 11 bases long. This clonotype was obtained from a woman in her 30s who had recovered from COVID-19. The sequenced sample consisted of PBMCs or T cells enriched from blood (not recorded which). The V and J segments used are TRBV10-3 and TRBJ1-4; D gene: possibly TRBD1, on 6 matching bases. The sequenced DNA: TGTGCCATCAGTGACCTAGGGGGGGCTAATGAAAAACTGTTTTTT. Its translation is CAISDLGGANEKLFF.